This paragraph reports one T cell receptor (beta chain). What it binds is unknown. The data were obtained in a study of OX40 agonist ivuxolimab in advanced cancers. Overall study: The study treated patients with ivuxolimab, an agonistic anti-OX40 (CD134) antibody. At 82.7% male, the cohort had a mean age of around 56 years, ranging from about 20 to 79.

The protocol was immunoSEQ multiplex PCR, while the TCRdb copy is restricted to in-frame clones and leaves out a portion. This table has about 64,000 clones, 84% appearing once. Findings and caveats of the study: Some nonresponders likewise displayed low normalized T-cell clonal expansion.

V gave up 3 bases and J gave up 6 bases, with 11 bases separating them. Germline-derived CDR1 and CDR2 are SGHAT and FQNNGV. This CDR3 region has 14 residues. This specimen was CD4+ or CD8+ T cells sorted from blood, taken in a trial of the OX40 agonist ivuxolimab. The gene calls are TRBV11-2 and TRBJ2-2, with D hard to call. The sequence came from an adult with an advanced solid tumor such as melanoma, head and neck, liver or kidney cancer. This CDR3 reads CASSFGRMAGELFF. For the CDR3, the DNA is TGTGCCAGCAGCTTTGGTAGAATGGCCGGGGAGCTGTTTTTT.